This T cell receptor beta chain came from a study of T cells in Graves' hyperthyroidism and ophthalmopathy. Study results and limitations: Blood samples included most of the expanded thyroid clonotypes exceeding 0.001.

TCR beta CDR3 regions were amplified from RNA. TCR CDR3 regions were first amplified by RT-PCR with HTBI primers. TCRdb ran MiXCR on the multiplex PCR reads and lists one entry per CDR3 protein. The sample includes a few hundred thousand distinct CDR3 sequences, under 25% of them seen just once. CDR1 is LNHNV, CDR2 YYDKDF, per germline (reference sequence). The CDR3 spans 16 residues. Trimming cost V 4 bases and J 4 bases; bases outside gene matches: 9. Ten or more counts support this clonotype. Its antigen is undetermined. This sequence joins TRBV15 and TRBJ1-2; TRBD1 agrees at 10 bases. The sequence was collected from a woman aged 65 to 85 with Graves' ophthalmopathy. The sample taken for sequencing was blood. The DNA of the CDR3 is TGTGCCACCAGCAAATTGAGGGGACAGGGGATCTATGGCTACACCTTC. Protein product: CATSKLRGQGIYGYTF.